The TCR beta chain under discussion was sequenced for a study of graft-versus-host responses after intestinal transplantation. Whole-study context: For around three years after anti-thymocyte globulin induction, all recipients took tacrolimus and steroids. Findings of the study overall: Early declines in HvG clones that occurred post-transplant were associated with peak circulating GvH clone levels. Ileal or blood samples showed some GvH clones first, and such clones were also found in recipient marrow. Individuals who had graft-donor T cell macrochimerism had allografts that showed high graft-versus-host to host-versus-graft clonal ratios.

V lost 5 bases and J 5 bases, leaving 13 bases between the germline ends. The CDR3 is 15 residues long. The germline gives CDR1 MNHEY, CDR2 SMNVEV (reference sequence). This clone has a handful of counts. What it binds is unknown. Only in-frame clones appear in the TCRdb table, and some are missing; sequencing was by immunoSEQ multiplex PCR. The sample carries around 38,000 clones, roughly 80% recorded once. This receptor was identified in a human patient who received an intestinal transplant, so some T cells may come from the graft donor. The sample in question was PBMCs, obtained roughly 34 months after transplant. J is TRBJ1-6 and V is TRBV27; D uncertain. The CDR3 DNA sequence: TGTGCCAGCAGTGCCCAACCGGGCGATAATTCACCCCTCCACTTT. It translates to CASSAQPGDNSPLHF.